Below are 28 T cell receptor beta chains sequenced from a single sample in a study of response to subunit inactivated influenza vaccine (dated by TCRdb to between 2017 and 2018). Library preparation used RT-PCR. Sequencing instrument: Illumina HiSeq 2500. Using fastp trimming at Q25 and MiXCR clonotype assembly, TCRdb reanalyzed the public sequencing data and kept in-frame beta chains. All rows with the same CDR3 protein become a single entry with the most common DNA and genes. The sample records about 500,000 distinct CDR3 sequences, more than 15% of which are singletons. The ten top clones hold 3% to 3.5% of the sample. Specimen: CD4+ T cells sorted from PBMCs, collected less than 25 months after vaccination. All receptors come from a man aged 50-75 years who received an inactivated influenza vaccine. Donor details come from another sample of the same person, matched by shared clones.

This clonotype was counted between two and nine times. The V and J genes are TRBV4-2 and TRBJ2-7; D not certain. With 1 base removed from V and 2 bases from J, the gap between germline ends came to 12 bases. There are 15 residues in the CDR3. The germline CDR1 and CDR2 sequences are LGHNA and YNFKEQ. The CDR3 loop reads CASSQGPAVPYEQYF. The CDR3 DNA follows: TGTGCCAGCAGCCAAGGACCGGCGGTTCCCTACGAGCAGTACTTC.

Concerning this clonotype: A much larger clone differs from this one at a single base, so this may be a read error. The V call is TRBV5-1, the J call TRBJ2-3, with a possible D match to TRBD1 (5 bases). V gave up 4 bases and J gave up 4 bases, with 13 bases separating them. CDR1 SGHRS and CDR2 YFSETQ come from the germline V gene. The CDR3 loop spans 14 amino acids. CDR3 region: CASSPQVSSDTQYF. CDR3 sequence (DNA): TGCGCCAGCAGCCCACAGGTTTCCTCAGATACGCAGTATTTT.

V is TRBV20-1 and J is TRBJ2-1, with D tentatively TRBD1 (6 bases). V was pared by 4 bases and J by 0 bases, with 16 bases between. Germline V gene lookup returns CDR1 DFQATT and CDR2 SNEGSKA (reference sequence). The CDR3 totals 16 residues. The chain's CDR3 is CSATKEGGVSYNEQFF. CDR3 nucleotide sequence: TGCAGTGCTACCAAGGAAGGGGGTGTCTCCTACAATGAGCAGTTCTTC.

CDR3 sequence: CASSLLGGRFSGANVLTF. CDR3 in DNA: TGTGCCAGCAGTCTGCTCGGGGGAAGATTCTCTGGGGCCAACGTCCTGACTTTC. The chain has TRBV12-3 or TRBV12-4 and TRBJ2-6, with D possibly being TRBD2 (6 bases). This CDR3 spans 18 amino acids. V lost 5 bases to trimming and J lost 0 bases, with 17 bases between them.

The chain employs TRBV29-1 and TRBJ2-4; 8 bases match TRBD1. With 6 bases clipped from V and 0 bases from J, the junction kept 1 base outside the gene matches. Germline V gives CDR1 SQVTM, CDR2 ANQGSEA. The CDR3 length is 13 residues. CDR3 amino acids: CSVQGAAKNIQYF. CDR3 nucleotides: TGCAGCGTCCAGGGGGCAGCCAAAAACATTCAGTACTTC.

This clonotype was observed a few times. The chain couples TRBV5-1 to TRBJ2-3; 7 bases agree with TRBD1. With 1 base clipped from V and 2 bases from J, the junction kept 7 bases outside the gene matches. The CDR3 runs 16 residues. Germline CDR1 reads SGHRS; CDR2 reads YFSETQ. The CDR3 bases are TGCGCCAGCAGCTTGATCGGGACAGCCCCCACAGATACGCAGTATTTT. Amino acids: CASSLIGTAPTDTQYF. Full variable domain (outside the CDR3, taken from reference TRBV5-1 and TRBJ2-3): KAGVTQTPRYLIKTRGQQVTLSCSPISGHRSVSWYQQTPGQGLQFLFEYFSETQRNKGNFPGRFSGRQFSNSRSEMNVSTLELGDSALYLCASSLIGTAPTDTQYFGPGTRLTVL.

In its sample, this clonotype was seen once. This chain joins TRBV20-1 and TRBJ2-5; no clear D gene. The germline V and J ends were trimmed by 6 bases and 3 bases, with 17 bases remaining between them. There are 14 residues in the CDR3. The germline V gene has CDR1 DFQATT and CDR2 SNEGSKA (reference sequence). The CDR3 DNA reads TGCAGTGCCTCTAGGTGGGGATTAGAAGAGACCCAGTACTTC. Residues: CSASRWGLEETQYF.

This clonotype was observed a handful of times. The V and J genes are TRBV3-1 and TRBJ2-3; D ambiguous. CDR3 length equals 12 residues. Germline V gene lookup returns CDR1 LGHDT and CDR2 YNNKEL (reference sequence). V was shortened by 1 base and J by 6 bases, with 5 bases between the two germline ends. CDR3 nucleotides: TGTGCCAGCAGCCAAGGTTACGATACGCAGTATTTT. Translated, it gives CASSQGYDTQYF.

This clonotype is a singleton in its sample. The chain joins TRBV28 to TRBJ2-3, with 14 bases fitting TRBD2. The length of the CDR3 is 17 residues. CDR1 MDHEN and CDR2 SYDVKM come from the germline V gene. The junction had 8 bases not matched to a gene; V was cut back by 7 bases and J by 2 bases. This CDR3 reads CASTLLGLAGATDTQYF. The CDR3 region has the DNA TGTGCCAGCACTCTACTGGGACTAGCGGGAGCCACAGATACGCAGTATTTT.

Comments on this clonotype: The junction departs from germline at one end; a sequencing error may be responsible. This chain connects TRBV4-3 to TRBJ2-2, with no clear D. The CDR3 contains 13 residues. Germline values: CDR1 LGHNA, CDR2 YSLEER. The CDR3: CSSSQDRAGELFF. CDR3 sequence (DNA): TGCTCCAGCAGCCAAGATCGGGCCGGGGAGCTGTTTTTT.

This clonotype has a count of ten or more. The CDR3 loop reads CASSQDQGRHSPLHF. The CDR3 DNA is TGTGCCAGCAGCCAAGATCAAGGACGACATTCACCCCTCCACTTT. The rearrangement links TRBV14 to TRBJ1-6, with no clear D. CDR3 size: 15 residues. V lost 0 bases, J lost 8 bases, and 11 bases lay in between. Per the germline V gene, CDR1 is SGHDN and CDR2 is FVKESK. The full variable domain, its missing parts supplied by reference TRBV14 and TRBJ1-6, is EAGVTQFPSHSVIEKGQTVTLRCDPISGHDNLYWYRRVMGKEIKFLLHFVKESKQDESGMPNNRFLAERTGGTYSTLKVQPAELEDSGVYFCASSQDQGRHSPLHFGNGTRLTVT.

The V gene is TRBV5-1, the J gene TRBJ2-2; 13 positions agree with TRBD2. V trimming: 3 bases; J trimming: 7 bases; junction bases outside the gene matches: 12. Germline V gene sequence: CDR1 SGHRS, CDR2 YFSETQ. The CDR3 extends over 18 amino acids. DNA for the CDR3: TGCGCCAGCAGCTCGGGACTAGCGGGACGCGGACCGGGCGGGGAGCTGTTTTTT. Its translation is CASSSGLAGRGPGGELFF. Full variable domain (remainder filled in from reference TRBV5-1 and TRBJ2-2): KAGVTQTPRYLIKTRGQQVTLSCSPISGHRSVSWYQQTPGQGLQFLFEYFSETQRNKGNFPGRFSGRQFSNSRSEMNVSTLELGDSALYLCASSSGLAGRGPGGELFFGEGSRLTVL.

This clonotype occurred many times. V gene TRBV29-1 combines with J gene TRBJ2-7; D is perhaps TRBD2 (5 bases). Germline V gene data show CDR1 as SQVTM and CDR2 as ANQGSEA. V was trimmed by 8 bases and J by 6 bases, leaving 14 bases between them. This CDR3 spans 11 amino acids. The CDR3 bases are TGCAGCTCGAGGGTTTTTGGCGAGCAGTACTTC. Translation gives CSSRVFGEQYF.

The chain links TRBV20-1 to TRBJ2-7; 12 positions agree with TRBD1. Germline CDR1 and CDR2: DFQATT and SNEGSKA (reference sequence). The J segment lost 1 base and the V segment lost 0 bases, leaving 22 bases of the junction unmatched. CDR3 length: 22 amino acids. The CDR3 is CSARDRPHVGDRGRRWSYEQYF. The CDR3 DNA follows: TGCAGTGCTAGAGATAGACCCCATGTGGGGGACAGGGGGCGCCGATGGTCCTACGAGCAGTACTTC.

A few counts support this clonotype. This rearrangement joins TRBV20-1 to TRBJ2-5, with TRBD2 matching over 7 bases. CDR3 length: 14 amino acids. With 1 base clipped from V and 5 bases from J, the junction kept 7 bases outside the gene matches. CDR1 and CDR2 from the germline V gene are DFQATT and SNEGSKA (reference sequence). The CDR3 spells CSARGSGATETQYF. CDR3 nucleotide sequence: TGCAGTGCTAGAGGAAGCGGGGCCACTGAGACCCAGTACTTC.

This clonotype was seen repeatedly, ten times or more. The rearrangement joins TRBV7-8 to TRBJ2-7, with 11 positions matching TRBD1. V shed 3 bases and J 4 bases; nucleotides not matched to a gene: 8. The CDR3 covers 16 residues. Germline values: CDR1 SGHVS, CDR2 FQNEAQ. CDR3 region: CASSFRGDRGLYEQYF. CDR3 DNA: TGTGCCAGCAGCTTTAGGGGGGACAGGGGGTTGTACGAGCAGTACTTC.

The CDR3 protein is CASRQDTGELFF. The CDR3 nucleotides read TGTGCCAGCAGGCAGGACACCGGGGAGCTGTTTTTT. The chain has TRBV2 and TRBJ2-2; D uncertain. With 6 bases removed from V and 3 bases from J, the gap between germline ends came to 5 bases. Germline values: CDR1 SNHLY, CDR2 FYNNEI. This CDR3 spans 12 amino acids.

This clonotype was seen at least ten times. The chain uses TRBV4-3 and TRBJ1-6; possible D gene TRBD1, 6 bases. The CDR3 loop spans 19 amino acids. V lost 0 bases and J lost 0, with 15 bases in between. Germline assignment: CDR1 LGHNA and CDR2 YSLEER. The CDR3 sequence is CASSQDIGQSSSYNSPLHF. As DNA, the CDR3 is TGCGCCAGCAGCCAAGACATCGGACAGTCGAGCTCCTATAATTCACCCCTCCACTTT.

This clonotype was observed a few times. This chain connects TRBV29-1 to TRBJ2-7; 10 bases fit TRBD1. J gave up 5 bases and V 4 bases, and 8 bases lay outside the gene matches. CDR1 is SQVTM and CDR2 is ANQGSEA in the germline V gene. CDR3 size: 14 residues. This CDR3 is CSVAVAGTGDEQYF. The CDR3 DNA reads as TGCAGCGTTGCAGTTGCCGGGACAGGGGACGAGCAGTACTTC.

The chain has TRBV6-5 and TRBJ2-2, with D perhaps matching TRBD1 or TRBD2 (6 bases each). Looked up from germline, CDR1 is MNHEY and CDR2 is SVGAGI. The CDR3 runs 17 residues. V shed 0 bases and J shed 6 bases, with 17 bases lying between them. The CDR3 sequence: CASSYSVVGGRAGELFF. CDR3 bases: TGTGCCAGCAGTTACTCCGTTGTAGGGGGGCGGGCCGGGGAGCTGTTTTTT.

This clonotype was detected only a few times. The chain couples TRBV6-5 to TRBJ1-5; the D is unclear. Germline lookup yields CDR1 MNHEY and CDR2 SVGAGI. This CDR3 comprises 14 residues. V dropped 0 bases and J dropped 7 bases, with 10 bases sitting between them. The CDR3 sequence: CASSYSPSLQPQHF. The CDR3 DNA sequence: TGTGCCAGCAGTTACTCTCCGAGCCTGCAGCCCCAGCATTTT.

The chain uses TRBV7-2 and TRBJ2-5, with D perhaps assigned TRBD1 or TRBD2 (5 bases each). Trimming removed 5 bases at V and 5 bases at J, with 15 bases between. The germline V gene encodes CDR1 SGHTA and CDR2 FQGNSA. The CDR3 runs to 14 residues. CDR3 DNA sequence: TGTGCCAGCAGCCTTGGGACCTGGCAGGAGACCCAGTACTTC. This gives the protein CASSLGTWQETQYF.

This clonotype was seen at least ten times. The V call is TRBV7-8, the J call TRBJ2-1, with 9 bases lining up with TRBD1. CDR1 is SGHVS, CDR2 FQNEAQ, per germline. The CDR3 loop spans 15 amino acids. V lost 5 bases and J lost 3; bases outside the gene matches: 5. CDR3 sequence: CASSRRDRDYNEQFF. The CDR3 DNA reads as TGTGCCAGCAGCCGTCGGGACAGGGACTACAATGAGCAGTTCTTC.

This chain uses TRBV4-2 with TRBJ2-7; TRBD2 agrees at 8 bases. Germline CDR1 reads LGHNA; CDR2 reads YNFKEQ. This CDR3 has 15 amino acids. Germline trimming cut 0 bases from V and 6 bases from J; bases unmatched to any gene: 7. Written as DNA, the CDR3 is TGTGCCAGCAGCCAAGATCAACGGACTAGCAGCGAGCAGTACTTC. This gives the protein CASSQDQRTSSEQYF.

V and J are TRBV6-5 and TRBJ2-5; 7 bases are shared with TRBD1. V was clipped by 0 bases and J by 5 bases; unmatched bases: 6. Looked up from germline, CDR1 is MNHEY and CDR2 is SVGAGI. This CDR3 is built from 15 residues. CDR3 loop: CASSYSYRGGETQYF. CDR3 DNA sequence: TGTGCCAGCAGTTACTCTTACAGGGGTGGGGAGACCCAGTACTTC.

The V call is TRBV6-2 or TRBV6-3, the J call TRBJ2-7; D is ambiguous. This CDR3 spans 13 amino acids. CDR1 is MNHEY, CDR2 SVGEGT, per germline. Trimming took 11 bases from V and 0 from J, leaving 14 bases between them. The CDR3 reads CAGRADDSYEQYF. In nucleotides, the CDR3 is TGTGCCGGAAGAGCAGACGACTCCTACGAGCAGTACTTC.

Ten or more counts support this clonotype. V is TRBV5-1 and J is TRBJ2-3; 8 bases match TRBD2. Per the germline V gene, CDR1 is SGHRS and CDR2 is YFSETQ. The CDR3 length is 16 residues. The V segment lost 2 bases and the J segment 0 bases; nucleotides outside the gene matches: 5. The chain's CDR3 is CASSFAGRASTDTQYF. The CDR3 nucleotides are TGCGCCAGCAGCTTTGCCGGGAGGGCGAGCACAGATACGCAGTATTTT.

Here the CDR3 DNA reads TGCAGTGCTAGAGATCTAGGGACTAGCGGGGGGGCCCGCACAGATACGCAGTATTTT. Its translation is CSARDLGTSGGARTDTQYF. This chain links TRBV20-1 with TRBJ2-3, with TRBD2 matching over 16 bases. Looked up from germline, CDR1 is DFQATT and CDR2 is SNEGSKA (reference sequence). The CDR3 loop spans 19 amino acids. Trimming took 0 bases from V and 1 from J; bases not matched to a gene: 7.